This passage covers 6 T cell receptor beta chains from one sample sequenced in a study of cytomegalovirus exposure and HLA in healthy donors. A multiplex PCR was run with 60 Vbeta primers and 13 Jbeta primers. Sequencing used immunoSEQ multiplex PCR; TCRdb keeps in-frame clones, though not all of them. The data show 120,000 or so clones, with 80% to 85% seen just once and less than 2.5% held by the top ten. The sample taken for sequencing was PBMCs. The source of these receptors is a woman aged 40 to 55 in good health and CMV-seronegative.

This chain uses TRBV7-9 with TRBJ1-1; D gene uncertain. This CDR3 comprises 13 residues. Between the trimmed V and J ends, which lost 6 bases and 1 base, there was a span of 9 bases. CDR1 and CDR2 (germline): SEHNR, FQNEAQ (reference sequence). The CDR3: CASRETGNTEAFF. The CDR3 DNA is TGTGCCAGCAGGGAGACGGGGAACACTGAAGCTTTCTTT.

The chain couples TRBV7-3 to TRBJ1-2, with 9 nucleotides matching TRBD1. The germline V gene has CDR1 SGHTA and CDR2 FQGTGA. V lost 5 bases and J lost 8; bases outside the gene matches: 3. The CDR3 length is 12 residues. The CDR3 here is CASSRGTGGYTF. CDR3 coding DNA: TGTGCCAGCAGCCGTGGGACAGGGGGCTACACCTTC. The whole variable domain, filled in from reference TRBV7-3 and TRBJ1-2, reads GAGVSQTPSNKVTEKGKYVELRCDPISGHTALYWYRQSLGQGPEFLIYFQGTGAADDSGLPNDRFFAVRPEGSVSTLKIQRTERGDSAVYLCASSRGTGGYTFGSGTRLTVV.

This clone was found a few times. The V and J genes are TRBV28 and TRBJ1-5; unclear D gene. The CDR3 extends over 12 amino acids. Trimming cost V 7 bases and J 3 bases, with 7 bases left between them. Germline V gene lookup returns CDR1 MDHEN and CDR2 SYDVKM. This chain's CDR3 is CASTSSNQPQHF. CDR3 DNA: TGTGCCAGCACTTCTTCCAATCAGCCCCAGCATTTT.

The rearrangement links TRBV14 to TRBJ2-7; no firm D call. This CDR3 is built from 13 residues. The V gene lost 4 bases and the J gene lost 0 bases, with 7 bases spanning the gap. Looked up from germline, CDR1 is SGHDN and CDR2 is FVKESK. CDR3 DNA sequence: TGTGCCAGCAGCCTATATCCCTCCTACGAGCAGTACTTC. Translation gives CASSLYPSYEQYF.

The chain uses TRBV6-1 and TRBJ1-2; the D is unclear. V shed 2 bases and J shed 4 bases, with 5 bases lying between them. Germline CDR1 and CDR2: MNHNS and SASEGT. CDR3 length: 12 amino acids. The CDR3 DNA follows: TGTGCCAGCAGTGAACCCGGCTATGGCTACACCTTC. This gives the protein CASSEPGYGYTF.

The chain carries TRBV6-6 and TRBJ1-5; D possibly corresponds to TRBD1 (5 bases). The CDR3 runs 14 residues. The germline CDR1 and CDR2 sequences are MNHNY and SVGAGI (reference sequence). V lost 6 bases to trimming and J lost 5 bases, with 14 bases between them. CDR3 sequence (DNA): TGTGCCAGCAGCCCTACAGGATCCTATCAGCCCCAGCATTTT. Protein sequence: CASSPTGSYQPQHF.